Given below is one TCR beta chain in context. These data belong to a study of blood T cell repertoires in COVID-19. Study background: Collection of acute and convalescent COVID-19 samples took place in the United States, Italy and Spain.

Data came from immunoSEQ multiplex PCR; TCRdb stores just in-frame clones and leaves some out. The profile shows around 250,000 clones, about 80% of them singletons. V lost 3 bases to trimming and J lost 3 bases; unmatched junction nucleotides: 4. There are 16 residues in the CDR3. CDR1 and CDR2 from the germline V gene are MNHNS and SASEGT. The study recruited people aged roughly 18 to 100 years across roughly 25 US areas. All recovered Cohort 3 donors got two negative PCRs, got clearance, or saw symptom resolution. The sequence came from a man aged 40-49 years who had recovered from COVID-19. The chain combines TRBV6-1 with TRBJ2-1; 11 bases match TRBD2. The sequencing sample was made of PBMCs or T cells enriched from blood (not recorded which). DNA of the CDR3: TGTGCCAGCAGTGATCCTCTAGCGGGGGGCTACAATGAGCAGTTCTTC. Amino acid sequence: CASSDPLAGGYNEQFF.